This T cell receptor (beta chain) was sequenced for a study of graft-versus-host responses after intestinal transplantation. As regards this clone: What it recognizes is unknown.

Whole-study findings and limits: Recipient bone marrow held GvH clones, some seen earlier in ileum or blood.

This CDR3 comprises 13 residues. The germline gives CDR1 KGHSH, CDR2 LQKENI. V was pared by 5 bases and J by 4 bases, with 0 bases of the junction left unmatched. Some clones are missing from TCRdb's copy, which holds only in-frame ones; the method was immunoSEQ multiplex PCR. The sample consists of roughly 56,000 clones, more than 75% of them appearing once. The sequence was collected from a human patient who received an intestinal transplant, so some T cells may come from the graft donor. The source material was PBMCs, sampled approximately 120 days after intestinal transplantation. The chain links TRBV18 to TRBJ2-3, with TRBD1 identical over 10 bases. CDR3 protein: CASSGQGADTQYF. CDR3 DNA sequence: TGTGCCAGCTCAGGACAGGGGGCAGATACGCAGTATTTT.